Below, 25 T cell receptor beta chains from the same sample are listed, as sequenced in a study of shared clonotypes between healthy human individuals. The protocol was immunoSEQ multiplex PCR, while the TCRdb copy is restricted to in-frame clones and leaves out a portion. This sample carries roughly 2.4 million clones, nearly 97% of them seen once, and the ten largest clones take over 0.1%. The source material was naive CD4+ T cells sorted from blood. The subset is: CD45RA+ positively selected. These receptors were obtained from a man between 18 and 29 years old in good health.

The V gene is TRBV5-6, the J gene TRBJ1-5; the D is unclear. In germline, CDR1 is SGHDT, CDR2 YYEEEE. Deletions cut 0 bases from V and 7 bases from J, with 11 bases between. The CDR3 consists of 14 residues. CDR3 nucleotides: TGTGCCAGCAGCTTGGCTGAATCGATCCAGCCCCAGCATTTT. This translates into CASSLAESIQPQHF.

CDR3 sequence: CASSLPATLNTEAFF. The CDR3 DNA sequence: TGTGCCAGCAGCTTACCAGCCACTCTGAACACTGAAGCTTTCTTT. The V and J genes are TRBV11-2 and TRBJ1-1; D remains unclear. The germline CDR1 and CDR2 sequences are SGHAT and FQNNGV. V was cut by 2 bases and J by 0 bases, with 10 bases left in between. This CDR3 has 15 residues.

V gene TRBV5-1 combines with J gene TRBJ2-7; D call uncertain. In germline, CDR1 is SGHRS, CDR2 YFSETQ. Trimming took 2 bases from V and 2 from J, leaving 8 bases between them. The CDR3 runs to 13 residues. DNA for the CDR3: TGCGCCAGCAGCTTAATCGCCGCCTACGAGCAGTACTTC. Its translation is CASSLIAAYEQYF.

This clone has more than one count but fewer than ten. CDR3: CASSLAGVADTQYF. The DNA of the CDR3 is TGTGCCAGCAGCTTAGCGGGAGTGGCGGATACGCAGTATTTT. J is TRBJ2-3 and V is TRBV7-9; possibly TRBD2 for D (5 bases). CDR3 size: 14 residues. Trimming removed 0 bases at V and 6 bases at J, with 10 bases between. Germline V gives CDR1 SEHNR, CDR2 FQNEAQ (reference sequence).

V gene TRBV7-8 combines with J gene TRBJ1-5, with unresolved D. The CDR3 extends over 14 amino acids. V was trimmed by 1 base and J by 5 bases, leaving 9 bases between them. Germline values: CDR1 SGHVS, CDR2 FQNEAQ. The CDR3 sequence is CASSLVPFDQPQHF. CDR3 nucleotides: TGTGCCAGCAGCTTAGTACCGTTTGATCAGCCCCAGCATTTT.

The chain joins TRBV4-1 to TRBJ2-3, with a weak D call TRBD2 (5 bases). V was pared by 6 bases and J by 1 base, with 17 bases between. The CDR3 is made up of 16 amino acids. Germline CDR1 and CDR2: MGHRA and YSYEKL. In nucleotides, the CDR3 is TGCGCCAGCAGGTTTACGGAGCGGTTACGCACAGATACGCAGTATTTT. This encodes CASRFTERLRTDTQYF.

The chain links TRBV5-1 to TRBJ2-2; 10 nucleotides line up with TRBD1. V shed 3 bases and J 3 bases; nucleotides not matched to a gene: 5. The CDR3 extends over 16 amino acids. The germline CDR1 and CDR2 sequences are SGHRS and YFSETQ. Here the CDR3 DNA reads TGCGCCAGCAGCTACCGGGACAGGGGTTACACCGGGGAGCTGTTTTTT. It specifies CASSYRDRGYTGELFF.

V usage is TRBV10-3 and J usage is TRBJ2-7, with TRBD2 as a possible D gene (5 bases). From germline, CDR1 is ENHRY and CDR2 SYGVKD. CDR3 length: 16 residues. V lost 2 bases to trimming and J lost 3 bases, with 17 bases between them. CDR3 nucleotides: TGTGCCATCAGTGAGAGGACTGGCCCAGATATCTACGAGCAGTACTTC. This translates into CAISERTGPDIYEQYF.

CDR3 sequence reads: CASSSLLGATDTQYF. CDR3 coding DNA: TGTGCCAGCAGTTCCCTACTAGGAGCAACAGATACGCAGTATTTT. This chain links TRBV6-5 with TRBJ2-3, with D tentatively TRBD2 (5 bases). V was cut by 4 bases and J by 3 bases, with 14 bases left in between. The CDR3 runs to 15 residues. The V gene's germline CDR1 is MNHEY and CDR2 SVGAGI.

The genes are TRBV6-5 and TRBJ1-4; unclear D gene. This CDR3 contains 13 residues. CDR1 MNHEY and CDR2 SVGAGI come from the germline V gene. Trimming took off 8 bases at V and 5 bases at J, with 12 bases between the two ends. This chain's CDR3 is CASCRASNEKLFF. CDR3 DNA sequence: TGTGCCAGCTGCCGAGCCTCGAATGAAAAACTGTTTTTT.

The CDR3: CASNEAGGGETQYF. CDR3 sequence (DNA): TGTGCCAGCAACGAAGCGGGAGGTGGAGAGACCCAGTACTTC. The rearrangement joins TRBV5-4 to TRBJ2-5, with 9 bases that match TRBD2. Germline CDR1 reads SGHNT; CDR2 reads YYREEE (reference sequence). The CDR3 contains 14 residues. The V and J ends lost 6 bases and 4 bases, in that order; junction bases with no gene match: 7.

The genes are TRBV25-1 and TRBJ2-7, with D possibly matching TRBD1 (6 bases). CDR3 length: 14 residues. The germline V and J ends were trimmed by 6 bases and 3 bases, with 15 bases remaining between them. Germline V gives CDR1 MGHDK, CDR2 SYGVNS. CDR3 loop: CASSALGHNYEQYF. CDR3 sequence (DNA): TGTGCCAGCAGCGCATTGGGACACAACTACGAGCAGTACTTC.

The V gene is TRBV14, the J gene TRBJ1-3; D is unresolved. Trimming stripped 2 bases from V and 2 bases from J, with 4 bases between. Per the germline V gene, CDR1 is SGHDN and CDR2 is FVKESK. This CDR3 is 13 amino acids long. The CDR3 DNA follows: TGTGCCAGCAGCCAATTGCCTGGAAACACCATATATTTT. Its protein product is CASSQLPGNTIYF.

The rearrangement uses TRBV28 and TRBJ2-7; D not certain. CDR1 MDHEN and CDR2 SYDVKM come from the germline V gene. Trimming removed 6 bases from V and 6 bases from J, with 24 bases in between. The CDR3 has 16 amino acids. CDR3 loop: CASSSESRTAHREQYF. CDR3 DNA sequence: TGTGCCAGCAGCTCCGAAAGTCGGACGGCTCATCGCGAGCAGTACTTC.

For this clone: Other DNA sequences in the sample encode the same CDR3. V is TRBV5-1 and J is TRBJ1-4; possible D gene TRBD1, 6 bases. Looked up from germline, CDR1 is SGHRS and CDR2 is YFSETQ. Trimming pared 5 bases from V and 0 bases from J, leaving 8 bases between. The CDR3 covers 14 residues. The CDR3 nucleotides read TGCGCCAGCAGGACAGGTCCAACTAATGAAAAACTGTTTTTT. This codes for CASRTGPTNEKLFF.

Points on this clone: The same CDR3 can be traced to other DNA sequences in this sample. The chain uses TRBV28 and TRBJ2-5; D remains ambiguous. Deletions cut 3 bases from V and 5 bases from J, with 7 bases between. Germline V gene data show CDR1 as MDHEN and CDR2 as SYDVKM. This CDR3 is 12 amino acids long. This chain's CDR3 is CASSLLRETQYF. Written as DNA, the CDR3 is TGTGCCAGCAGTTTGCTTCGGGAGACCCAGTACTTC.

The chain recombines TRBV2 with TRBJ2-3; no definite D call. Germline V gives CDR1 SNHLY, CDR2 FYNNEI. The V end lost 2 bases, the J end lost 6 bases, and 12 bases lay between the germline ends. The CDR3 totals 14 residues. CDR3 nucleotide sequence: TGTGCCAGCAGTGAAAGCGTCCGGAGCGATACGCAGTATTTT. It codes for CASSESVRSDTQYF.

This chain uses TRBV11-2 with TRBJ1-5, with TRBD1 matching over 7 bases. This CDR3 is 14 amino acids long. The V gene end was trimmed by 5 bases and the J gene end by 2 bases; junction bases not matched to a gene: 3. Germline CDR1 reads SGHAT; CDR2 reads FQNNGV. CDR3 nucleotide sequence: TGTGCCAGCAGCCCCGGGACAGGCAATCAGCCCCAGCATTTT. Protein: CASSPGTGNQPQHF.

With respect to this clone: Its ends do not fully match the called genes, so a read error is possible. The V gene is TRBV6-1, the J gene TRBJ2-1; no reliable D call. CDR1 MNHNS and CDR2 SASEGT come from the germline V gene. The CDR3 extends over 14 amino acids. This CDR3 reads CASSAGPLYDEQFF. CDR3 sequence (DNA): TGTGCCAGCAGTGCAGGACCTCTCTACGATGAGCAGTTCTTC.

V gene TRBV2 combines with J gene TRBJ1-5, with D unresolved. Trimming left V 5 bases short and J 6 bases short, with 14 bases between. CDR3 length: 14 residues. The germline CDR1 and CDR2 sequences are SNHLY and FYNNEI. CDR3 loop: CASSQFGNGQPQHF. For the CDR3, the DNA is TGTGCCAGCAGTCAATTCGGGAACGGTCAGCCCCAGCATTTT. Variable domain in full (rest from reference TRBV2 and TRBJ1-5): EPEVTQTPSHQVTQMGQEVILRCVPISNHLYFYWYRQILGQKVEFLVSFYNNEISEKSEIFDDQFSVERPDGSNFTLKIRSTKLEDSAMYFCASSQFGNGQPQHFGDGTRLSIL.

This chain joins TRBV9 and TRBJ2-5; 12 bases are shared with TRBD2. With V trimmed by 2 bases and J by 5 bases, 10 bases remained unmatched. From germline, CDR1 is SGDLS and CDR2 YYNGEE. This CDR3 has 17 amino acids. The CDR3 sequence: CASSVGLAGGPSETQYF. CDR3 bases: TGTGCCAGCAGCGTCGGTCTAGCGGGGGGGCCCTCGGAGACCCAGTACTTC.

J is TRBJ1-4 and V is TRBV4-1; no definite D call. Trimming shortened V by 2 bases and J by 0 bases, and 10 bases separated the two germline ends. This CDR3 is 16 amino acids long. Looked up from germline, CDR1 is MGHRA and CDR2 is YSYEKL. CDR3 sequence: CASSQSLFSTNEKLFF. CDR3 DNA: TGCGCCAGCAGCCAATCCCTCTTCTCAACTAATGAAAAACTGTTTTTT.

The chain couples TRBV6-1 to TRBJ2-4; possible D gene TRBD1, 6 bases. Germline V gene data show CDR1 as MNHNS and CDR2 as SASEGT. The CDR3 has 14 residues. V dropped 3 bases and J dropped 7 bases, with 13 bases sitting between them. CDR3 DNA: TGTGCCAGCAGTGACGGACAGCCGGGGAACATTCAGTACTTC. This sequence encodes CASSDGQPGNIQYF.

The rearrangement joins TRBV28 to TRBJ2-3, with D uncertain. V lost 5 bases to trimming and J lost 1 base, with 13 bases between them. CDR1 MDHEN and CDR2 SYDVKM come from the germline V gene. CDR3 length: 15 amino acids. CDR3 sequence: CASSNGRMGTDTQYF. The CDR3 DNA is TGTGCCAGCAGTAATGGGCGGATGGGCACAGATACGCAGTATTTT.

The J gene is TRBJ2-3, the V gene TRBV6-1; 10 bases are a match to TRBD1. Losses at the gene ends were 2 bases for V and 6 bases for J; bases not matched to a gene: 8. The CDR3 extends over 16 amino acids. CDR1 and CDR2 from the germline V gene are MNHNS and SASEGT. Here the CDR3 DNA reads TGTGCCAGCAGTGAACGGGACAGGGGCCGCGGGGATACGCAGTATTTT. It is translated as CASSERDRGRGDTQYF.